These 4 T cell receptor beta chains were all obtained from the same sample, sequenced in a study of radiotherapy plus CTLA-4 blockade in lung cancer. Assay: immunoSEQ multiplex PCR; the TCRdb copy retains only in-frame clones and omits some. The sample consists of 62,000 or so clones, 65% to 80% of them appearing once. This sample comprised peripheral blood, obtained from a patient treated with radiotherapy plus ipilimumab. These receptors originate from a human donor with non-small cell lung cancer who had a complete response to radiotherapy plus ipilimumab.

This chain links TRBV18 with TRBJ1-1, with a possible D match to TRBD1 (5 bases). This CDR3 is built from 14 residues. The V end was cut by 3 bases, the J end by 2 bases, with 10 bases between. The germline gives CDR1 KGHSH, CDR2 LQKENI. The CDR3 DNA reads TGTGCCAGCTCACCCAGGGATTCTAACACTGAAGCTTTCTTT. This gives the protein CASSPRDSNTEAFF.

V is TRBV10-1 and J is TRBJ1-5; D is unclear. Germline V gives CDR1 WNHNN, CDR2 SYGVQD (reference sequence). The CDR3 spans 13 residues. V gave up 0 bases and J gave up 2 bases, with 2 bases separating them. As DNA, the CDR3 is TGCGCCAGCAGTGAGTCCCGCAATCAGCCCCAGCATTTT. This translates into CASSESRNQPQHF.

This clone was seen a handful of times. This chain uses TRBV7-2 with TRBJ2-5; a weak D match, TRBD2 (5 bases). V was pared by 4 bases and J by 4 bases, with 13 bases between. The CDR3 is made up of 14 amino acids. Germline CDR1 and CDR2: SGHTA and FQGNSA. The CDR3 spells CASSSPEGGETQYF. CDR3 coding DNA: TGTGCCAGCAGCTCCCCAGAGGGCGGAGAGACCCAGTACTTC. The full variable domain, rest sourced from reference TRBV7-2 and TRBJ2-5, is GAGVSQSPSNKVTEKGKDVELRCDPISGHTALYWYRQSLGQGLEFLIYFQGNSAPDKSGLPSDRFSAERTGGSVSTLTIQRTQQEDSAVYLCASSSPEGGETQYFGPGTRLLVL.

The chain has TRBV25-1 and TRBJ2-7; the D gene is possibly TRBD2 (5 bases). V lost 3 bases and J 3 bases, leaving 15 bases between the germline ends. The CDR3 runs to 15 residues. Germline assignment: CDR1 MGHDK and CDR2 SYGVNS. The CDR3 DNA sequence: TGTGCCAGCAGTGACCCCCGATCGGGGAGCTACGAGCAGTACTTC. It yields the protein CASSDPRSGSYEQYF.